The clone carrying this TCR beta chain was observed many times. Its cognate antigen is unknown. CDR1 is ENHRY, CDR2 SYGVKD, per germline. CDR3 length: 19 residues. Trimming at V came to 4 bases and at J to 2 bases, leaving 17 bases not matched to a gene. Time point denoted: sample taken at primary tumor resection. TCRs were sequenced from unsorted whole RNA of tumor, nontumor lung or PBMC. TCRdb independently ran MiXCR on the 5' RACE reads; one entry per CDR3 protein. The table has about 61,000 distinct CDR3 sequences, roughly 5.9% seen once. The data derive from a study of spatial heterogeneity in lung cancer. Study in general: The count of detected beta-chain sequences consistently exceeded that of alpha-chain sequences. Study findings and constraints: Detection of ubiquitous tumor TCRs in blood was higher at resection than follow-up.

Specimen: PBMCs, collected at surgery. J is TRBJ1-2 and V is TRBV10-3, with 9 nucleotides matching TRBD1. This clonotype was obtained from a female donor with early-stage non-small cell lung cancer. CDR3 amino acids: CAISGSMTGGSLSNYGYTF. For the CDR3, the DNA is TGTGCCATCAGTGGCTCTATGACAGGGGGATCACTTTCGAACTATGGCTACACCTTC.